These 23 T cell receptor beta chains were all obtained from the same sample, sequenced in a study of shared clonotypes between healthy human individuals (dated by TCRdb to 2018 to 2021). The library was prepared using the immunoSEQ multiplex PCR assay. This immuneACCESS table, as held by TCRdb, lists in-frame sequences with V and J called but not all clones. Of the missing ones, under half trace to an unresolved V gene in checked studies; the others have no known cause. This sample comprises about 1.5 million clones, approximately 98% of them detected only once. The top ten clones comprise about 0.4% of the sample. Sample: naive CD4+ T cells sorted from blood. Reading the label with the study, this specimen's cell subset or site is: CD45RA+ positively selected. The receptors here all came from a man aged 25-45 years in good health.

The chain uses TRBV5-1 and TRBJ1-2, with TRBD1 matching over 12 bases. The CDR3 contains 17 residues. The J segment lost 8 bases and the V segment lost 2 bases, leaving 13 bases of the junction unmatched. Germline CDR1 reads SGHRS; CDR2 reads YFSETQ. CDR3 amino acids: CASSFLGQGASLGGYTF. CDR3 DNA sequence: TGCGCCAGCAGCTTTTTGGGACAGGGGGCGTCTCTAGGCGGCTACACCTTC.

In nucleotides, the CDR3 is TGTGCCAGCAGCTGGTTATCGGAGGGCGAGCAGTACTTC. It specifies CASSWLSEGEQYF. The chain uses TRBV7-9 and TRBJ2-7, with D perhaps matching TRBD2 (6 bases). The CDR3 is made up of 13 amino acids. V was cut by 4 bases and J by 6 bases, with 13 bases left in between. CDR1 is SEHNR, CDR2 FQNEAQ, per germline (reference sequence).

The chain combines TRBV5-4 with TRBJ2-7; possibly TRBD2 for D (5 bases). The germline V and J ends were trimmed by 3 bases and 0 bases, with 19 bases remaining between them. Germline CDR1 is SGHNT and CDR2 is YYREEE (reference sequence). The length of the CDR3 is 17 residues. The CDR3 DNA reads as TGTGCCAGCAGCTCACCTGGAGGTGCCAGGAGCTCCTACGAGCAGTACTTC. Its protein product is CASSSPGGARSSYEQYF. Full variable domain (rest looked up from reference TRBV5-4 and TRBJ2-7): ETGVTQSPTHLIKTRGQQVTLRCSSQSGHNTVSWYQQALGQGPQFIFQYYREEENGRGNFPPRFSGLQFPNYSSELNVNALELDDSALYLCASSSPGGARSSYEQYFGPGTRLTVT.

J is TRBJ1-4 and V is TRBV28, with no clear D. V lost 5 bases and J lost 7, with 11 bases in between. This CDR3 is built from 13 residues. Germline V gives CDR1 MDHEN, CDR2 SYDVKM. CDR3 amino acids: CASSPGWREKLFF. DNA of the CDR3: TGTGCCAGCAGTCCCGGCTGGCGTGAAAAACTGTTTTTT.

Concerning this clone itself: Other nucleotide sequences in the sample specify the same CDR3. This chain uses TRBV29-1 with TRBJ2-7; no clear D gene. Trimming left V 4 bases short and J 3 bases short, with 7 bases between. The CDR3 is 11 amino acids. Germline CDR1 is SQVTM and CDR2 is ANQGSEA. The CDR3 DNA reads as TGCAGCGTTGCATCGTACTACGAGCAGTACTTC. Translating gives CSVASYYEQYF.

The V and J genes are TRBV10-3 and TRBJ1-5; D ambiguous. The CDR3 has 12 amino acids. Germline loops: CDR1 ENHRY, CDR2 SYGVKD. V was cut by 3 bases and J by 4 bases, with 4 bases left in between. Here the CDR3 DNA reads TGTGCCATCAGTGAAAGGAATCAGCCCCAGCATTTT. Protein product: CAISERNQPQHF.

The chain combines TRBV6-5 with TRBJ1-1; 9 bases are a match to TRBD1. The ends lost 6 bases at V and 4 bases at J; junction bases unmatched: 9. Per germline, CDR1 MNHEY and CDR2 SVGAGI. CDR3 length equals 15 residues. CDR3 in DNA: TGTGCCAGCAGCTATAACAGGGGGCAGGGCACTGAAGCTTTCTTT. The encoded protein is CASSYNRGQGTEAFF.

The V and J genes are TRBV2 and TRBJ2-1; no firm D call. CDR1 SNHLY and CDR2 FYNNEI come from the germline V gene. This CDR3 region has 13 residues. V lost 10 bases, J lost 6 bases, and 16 bases lay in between. The CDR3 DNA is TGTGCCACAGACCCGTTATGGGGCAATGAGCAGTTCTTC. Translation gives CATDPLWGNEQFF.

The chain has TRBV30 and TRBJ2-2, with D unresolved. The germline V and J ends were trimmed by 0 bases and 7 bases, with 9 bases remaining between them. The CDR3 spans 13 residues. Germline CDR1 reads GTSNPN; CDR2 reads SVGIG (reference sequence). In DNA, the CDR3 is TGTGCCTGGAGTGTACTCGGGTACGGGGAGCTGTTTTTT. It translates to CAWSVLGYGELFF.

The chain recombines TRBV28 with TRBJ1-2; 7 bases map to TRBD1. The germline V gene has CDR1 MDHEN and CDR2 SYDVKM. The CDR3 contains 12 residues. V shed 7 bases and J 5 bases; nucleotides not matched to a gene: 4. CDR3 bases: TGTGCCAGCACAGGGACAGCGTATGGCTACACCTTC. Protein sequence: CASTGTAYGYTF.

V usage is TRBV9 and J usage is TRBJ1-2; no firm D call. Trimming removed 1 base from V and 2 bases from J, with 9 bases in between. CDR1 and CDR2 from the germline V gene are SGDLS and YYNGEE. The CDR3 contains 14 residues. CDR3 bases: TGTGCCAGCAGCGTAAGGGAAGAAAACTATGGCTACACCTTC. The encoded protein is CASSVREENYGYTF.

The genes are TRBV5-6 and TRBJ2-7; TRBD2 aligns across 13 bases. Germline-derived CDR1 and CDR2 are SGHDT and YYEEEE. V was pared by 1 base and J by 5 bases, with 9 bases of the junction left unmatched. The CDR3 sequence is 17 residues long. The CDR3 coding sequence is TGTGCCAGCAGCTTGTTAGGACTAGCGGGAGAAGTGAACGAGCAGTACTTC. Encoded protein: CASSLLGLAGEVNEQYF.

Details on this clone: The DNA is omitted, as the CDR3 cannot be located on it reliably, and the CDR3 follows TCRdb's listing. The V call is TRBV21-1, the J call TRBJ2-5; the table's D gene call, TRBD1, was not cross checked with the DNA. TRBV21-1 is a known pseudogene. The CDR3 region is 17 residues in length, termini included. This CDR3 is CASSKVGQGSCRETQYF.

The rearrangement joins TRBV11-1 to TRBJ2-7, with D possibly TRBD1 on 6 matching bases. V was clipped by 5 bases and J by 5 bases, with 13 bases between them. Germline values: CDR1 SGHAT, CDR2 FQDESV (reference sequence). The CDR3 is made up of 13 amino acids. The CDR3 nucleotides are TGTGCCAGCAGCGAGGACAGCCTAGACGAGCAGTACTTC. Its protein product is CASSEDSLDEQYF. The full variable domain, with the rest looked up from reference TRBV11-1 and TRBJ2-7, is EAEVAQSPRYKITEKSQAVAFWCDPISGHATLYWYRQILGQGPELLVQFQDESVVDDSQLPKDRFSAERLKGVDSTLKIQPAELGDSAMYLCASSEDSLDEQYFGPGTRLTVT.

Of note for this clone: In the same sample, other DNA sequences code for this CDR3. The gene calls are TRBV18 and TRBJ2-2, with TRBD1 matching over 9 bases. The CDR3 extends over 16 amino acids. With 0 bases clipped from V and 4 bases from J, the junction kept 3 bases outside the gene matches. Germline V gene sequence: CDR1 KGHSH, CDR2 LQKENI. The CDR3 sequence: CASSPPGQGATGELFF. The CDR3 DNA reads TGTGCCAGCTCACCACCGGGACAGGGCGCCACCGGGGAGCTGTTTTTT.

The chain is built from TRBV28 and TRBJ2-2, with 7 bases aligning to TRBD1. The V and J ends lost 3 bases and 1 base, in that order; junction bases with no gene match: 8. The length of the CDR3 is 17 residues. Germline lookup yields CDR1 MDHEN and CDR2 SYDVKM. The CDR3 sequence: CASSFSLTGMNTGELFF. CDR3 DNA: TGTGCCAGCAGTTTCTCCTTGACAGGGATGAACACCGGGGAGCTGTTTTTT.

The rearrangement uses TRBV19 and TRBJ1-2; tentatively, D is TRBD1 (6 bases). The V gene lost 7 bases and the J gene lost 4 bases, with 13 bases spanning the gap. The germline V gene encodes CDR1 LNHDA and CDR2 SQIVND (reference sequence). The CDR3 loop spans 13 amino acids. In nucleotides, the CDR3 is TGTGCCAGTACCAAGGACAGCACCTATGGCTACACCTTC. Translated: CASTKDSTYGYTF.

In DNA, the CDR3 is TGCGCCAGCAGCCCGAGACAACAGGGACTTTCCCACTACGAGCAGTACTTC. This codes for CASSPRQQGLSHYEQYF. The V and J genes are TRBV5-1 and TRBJ2-7; possibly TRBD1 or TRBD2 for D (6 bases each). Germline assignment: CDR1 SGHRS and CDR2 YFSETQ. This CDR3 has 17 amino acids. The ends were cut back, 4 bases at V and 3 bases at J, with 23 bases in the middle. The complete variable domain, with remaining parts taken from reference TRBV5-1 and TRBJ2-7, reads KAGVTQTPRYLIKTRGQQVTLSCSPISGHRSVSWYQQTPGQGLQFLFEYFSETQRNKGNFPGRFSGRQFSNSRSEMNVSTLELGDSALYLCASSPRQQGLSHYEQYFGPGTRLTVT.

This clone was seen a single time. The chain uses TRBV5-1 and TRBJ2-3, with D tentatively TRBD1 (6 bases). V gave up 6 bases and J gave up 4 bases, with 18 bases separating them. Germline V gives CDR1 SGHRS, CDR2 YFSETQ. The CDR3 sequence is 15 residues long. The CDR3 protein is CASTLTGLIADTQYF. The CDR3 nucleotides are TGCGCCAGCACCCTGACAGGATTGATTGCAGATACGCAGTATTTT.

This chain joins TRBV20-1 and TRBJ1-4; D not certain. The germline gives CDR1 DFQATT, CDR2 SNEGSKA (reference sequence). The CDR3 extends over 10 amino acids. V lost 3 bases and J 8 bases, leaving 4 bases between the germline ends. The CDR3 nucleotides are TGCAGTGCTAGGCTGGAAAAACTGTTTTTT. Its translation: CSARLEKLFF.

The chain carries TRBV28 and TRBJ2-7, with D possibly TRBD1 on 5 matching bases. Germline V lookup: CDR1 MDHEN, CDR2 SYDVKM. Trimming removed 6 bases from V and 3 bases from J, with 18 bases in between. This CDR3 has 15 residues. The CDR3 DNA follows: TGTGCCAGCAGCCCGCCCCACAGGCGGTTCTACGAGCAGTACTTC. This encodes CASSPPHRRFYEQYF. Based on the CDR3 plus reference TRBV28 and TRBJ2-7, the full variable domain is DVKVTQSSRYLVKRTGEKVFLECVQDMDHENMFWYRQDPGLGLRLIYFSYDVKMKEKGDIPEGYSVSREKKERFSLILESASTNQTSMYLCASSPPHRRFYEQYFGPGTRLTVT.

J is TRBJ1-5 and V is TRBV18; possibly TRBD1 for D (5 bases). Germline-derived CDR1 and CDR2 are KGHSH and LQKENI. With 2 bases removed from V and 4 bases from J, the gap between germline ends came to 15 bases. The CDR3 spans 16 residues. This chain's CDR3 is CASSPSESGLNQPQHF. In DNA, the CDR3 is TGTGCCAGCTCACCAAGTGAGTCAGGGCTAAATCAGCCCCAGCATTTT.

V and J are TRBV5-1 and TRBJ2-1; the D is unclear. V lost 0 bases to trimming and J lost 9 bases, with 10 bases between them. From germline, CDR1 is SGHRS and CDR2 YFSETQ. The CDR3 has 13 amino acids. In nucleotides, the CDR3 is TGCGCCAGCAGCTTGGCGACGTTGACTGAGCAGTTCTTC. It specifies CASSLATLTEQFF.